Shown below are 18 T cell receptor beta chains from a single sample sequenced in a study of glioma-infiltrating T cells after dendritic cell vaccination. The data were produced by immunoSEQ multiplex PCR, yet TCRdb's version contains in-frame clones alone and is incomplete. The table records roughly 100,000 clones, more than 80% of them present only once. Sequenced here: blood, sampled before dendritic cell vaccination. These receptors all stem from a human donor with glioblastoma.

The V gene is TRBV7-2, the J gene TRBJ2-5, with a possible D match to TRBD1 (6 bases). V lost 5 bases, J lost 2 bases, and 12 bases lay in between. The CDR3 extends over 14 amino acids. The germline V gene has CDR1 SGHTA and CDR2 FQGNSA. The CDR3 bases are TGTGCCAGCAGCCCGAACAGGGCTCAAGAGACCCAGTACTTC. Translated, it gives CASSPNRAQETQYF.

The V gene is TRBV7-2, the J gene TRBJ1-1, with 8 nucleotides matching TRBD1. Germline V gene lookup returns CDR1 SGHTA and CDR2 FQGNSA. The CDR3 has 15 residues. Unmatched junction bases numbered 5, after V lost 0 bases and J lost 5 bases. CDR3 sequence (DNA): TGTGCCAGCAGCTTAGCTGGGACAGGAGGTACTGAAGCTTTCTTT. It encodes CASSLAGTGGTEAFF. Full variable domain (rest looked up from reference TRBV7-2 and TRBJ1-1): GAGVSQSPSNKVTEKGKDVELRCDPISGHTALYWYRQSLGQGLEFLIYFQGNSAPDKSGLPSDRFSAERTGGSVSTLTIQRTQQEDSAVYLCASSLAGTGGTEAFFGQGTRLTVV.

V usage is TRBV5-1 and J usage is TRBJ2-4; no definite D call. The length of the CDR3 is 14 residues. V lost 0 bases and J lost 1, with 5 bases in between. Per the germline V gene, CDR1 is SGHRS and CDR2 is YFSETQ. CDR3: CASSLAGAKNIQYF. As DNA, the CDR3 is TGCGCCAGCAGCTTGGCGGGTGCCAAAAACATTCAGTACTTC. The variable domain in full, with the rest retrieved from reference TRBV5-1 and TRBJ2-4, is KAGVTQTPRYLIKTRGQQVTLSCSPISGHRSVSWYQQTPGQGLQFLFEYFSETQRNKGNFPGRFSGRQFSNSRSEMNVSTLELGDSALYLCASSLAGAKNIQYFGAGTRLSVL.

V gene TRBV5-4 combines with J gene TRBJ2-3, with 10 nucleotides matching TRBD2. V trimming: 0 bases; J trimming: 4 bases; junction bases outside the gene matches: 8. The CDR3 has 17 amino acids. Germline V gene data show CDR1 as SGHNT and CDR2 as YYREEE (reference sequence). The CDR3 protein is CASSLGLRSGGADTQYF. DNA for the CDR3: TGTGCCAGCAGCTTGGGTCTGAGGAGCGGGGGGGCAGATACGCAGTATTTT.

The V and J genes are TRBV4-3 and TRBJ1-1; TRBD1 agrees at 7 bases. Germline V CDR1 and CDR2: LGHNA, YSLEER. V trimming: 0 bases; J trimming: 7 bases; junction bases outside the gene matches: 8. CDR3 length: 15 amino acids. The CDR3 protein is CASSQDPRGLGEAFF. The CDR3 DNA follows: TGCGCCAGCAGCCAAGATCCCAGGGGGTTGGGTGAAGCTTTCTTT.

V is TRBV7-2 and J is TRBJ1-2; possible D gene TRBD1, 5 bases. The germline gives CDR1 SGHTA, CDR2 FQGNSA. V was clipped by 5 bases and J by 8 bases, with 15 bases between them. There are 13 residues in the CDR3. The CDR3 protein is CASSPIRQIGYTF. The CDR3 DNA sequence: TGTGCCAGCAGCCCAATCCGACAGATCGGCTACACCTTC.

The CDR3 DNA sequence: TGTGCACAGTCCACAGATACGCAGTATTTT. Residues: CAQSTDTQYF. V gene TRBV30 combines with J gene TRBJ2-3; D is uncertain. This CDR3 region has 10 residues. Germline values: CDR1 GTSNPN, CDR2 SVGIG (reference sequence). Drawing the rest from reference TRBV30 and TRBJ2-3, the complete variable domain is SQTIHQWPATLVQPVGSPLSLECTVEGTSNPNLYWYRQAAGRGLQLLFYSVGIGQISSEVPQNLSASRPQDRQFILSSKKLLLSDSGFYLCAQSTDTQYFGPGTRLTVL.

This clone has a handful of counts. The chain carries TRBV27 and TRBJ2-7, with D possibly being TRBD1 (6 bases). Germline loops: CDR1 MNHEY, CDR2 SMNVEV (reference sequence). Deletions cut 0 bases from V and 10 bases from J, with 22 bases between. The CDR3 extends over 16 amino acids. The CDR3 loop reads CASSLSPLQGLVDQYF. Written as DNA, the CDR3 is TGTGCCAGCAGTTTATCCCCCCTCCAGGGGTTGGTGGATCAGTACTTC.

The J gene is TRBJ2-7, the V gene TRBV7-8; D is unresolved. The CDR3 is 11 amino acids. With 4 bases removed from V and 2 bases from J, the gap between germline ends came to 3 bases. Germline V gene lookup returns CDR1 SGHVS and CDR2 FQNEAQ. The CDR3: CASSSTYEQYF. The CDR3 DNA reads as TGTGCCAGCAGCTCCACCTACGAGCAGTACTTC.

In nucleotides, the CDR3 is TGTGCCAGCAGTTCTGGGCTAGGGGTGAACGAGCAGTACTTC. It specifies CASSSGLGVNEQYF. The chain carries TRBV27 and TRBJ2-7; possible D gene TRBD1, 5 bases. Germline CDR1 reads MNHEY; CDR2 reads SMNVEV (reference sequence). The CDR3 has 14 residues. V lost 4 bases and J lost 5, with 15 bases in between.

The chain joins TRBV27 to TRBJ1-5; possible D gene TRBD1, 5 bases. The germline V gene encodes CDR1 MNHEY and CDR2 SMNVEV (reference sequence). Trimming cost V 2 bases and J 3 bases, with 11 bases left between them. The CDR3 length is 15 residues. CDR3 in DNA: TGTGCCAGCAGTTTAATGGGGCTGGACAATCAGCCCCAGCATTTT. Its translation: CASSLMGLDNQPQHF.

V usage is TRBV10-2 and J usage is TRBJ2-5; D not certain. The J call may not be correct, given that the DNA end is closer to TRBJ2-7. In germline, CDR1 is WSHSY, CDR2 SAAADI. The CDR3 consists of 12 residues. The CDR3 loop is CASRASVYEQYF. The CDR3, as DNA: TGCGCCAGCAGGGCCAGCGTCTACGAGCAGTACTTC.

This sequence joins TRBV11-2 and TRBJ2-1, with D tentatively TRBD2 (5 bases). CDR1 is SGHAT and CDR2 is FQNNGV in the germline V gene. Trimming took off 0 bases at V and 0 bases at J, with 9 bases between the two ends. The CDR3 loop spans 16 amino acids. The CDR3 DNA follows: TGTGCCAGCAGCTTAGATAACGGGGTCTCCTACAATGAGCAGTTCTTC. Encoded protein: CASSLDNGVSYNEQFF.

Worth noting for this clone: One junction end disagrees with the germline gene, perhaps due to a read error. CDR3: CASREGATGGELFF. CDR3 in DNA: TGTGCCAGCAGGGAAGGGGCCACTGGCGGGGAGCTGTTTTTT. This chain uses TRBV2 with TRBJ2-2, with D perhaps matching TRBD1 (5 bases). The CDR3 totals 14 residues. CDR1 and CDR2 (germline): SNHLY, FYNNEI.

This clone was seen a single time. V and J are TRBV15 and TRBJ2-1, with 7 bases matching TRBD2. After removal of 2 bases from V and 8 bases from J, the junction contained 6 bases not matched to a gene. The CDR3 is made up of 14 amino acids. Germline loops: CDR1 LNHNV, CDR2 YYDKDF (reference sequence). The CDR3 bases are TGTGCCACCAGCAGATTGCGGGGGACCGATGAGCAGTTCTTC. Encoded protein: CATSRLRGTDEQFF.

The chain couples TRBV6-5 to TRBJ2-7; 8 nucleotides line up with TRBD1. V trimming: 4 bases; J trimming: 5 bases; junction bases outside the gene matches: 4. The CDR3 contains 13 residues. Germline-derived CDR1 and CDR2 are MNHEY and SVGAGI. CDR3 sequence reads: CASSSDRAHEQYF. CDR3 coding DNA: TGTGCCAGCAGTTCGGACAGGGCCCACGAGCAGTACTTC.

The DNA for the CDR3 is TGTGCCAGCTCACAAGACAGGGTCCAAGAGACCCAGTACTTC. Translation gives CASSQDRVQETQYF. The chain has TRBV18 and TRBJ2-5; the match to TRBD1 covers 7 bases. V lost 4 bases to trimming and J lost 1 base; unmatched junction nucleotides: 3. CDR3 length: 14 residues. The V gene's germline CDR1 is KGHSH and CDR2 LQKENI.

The V gene is TRBV4-2, the J gene TRBJ1-2, with 7 bases identical to TRBD1. The J segment lost 3 bases and the V segment lost 0 bases, leaving 10 bases of the junction unmatched. Per germline, CDR1 LGHNA and CDR2 YNFKEQ. This CDR3 region has 17 residues. Here the CDR3 reads CASSQDLARGAYYGYTF. CDR3 coding DNA: TGTGCCAGCAGCCAAGATCTTGCCAGGGGGGCCTACTATGGCTACACCTTC.